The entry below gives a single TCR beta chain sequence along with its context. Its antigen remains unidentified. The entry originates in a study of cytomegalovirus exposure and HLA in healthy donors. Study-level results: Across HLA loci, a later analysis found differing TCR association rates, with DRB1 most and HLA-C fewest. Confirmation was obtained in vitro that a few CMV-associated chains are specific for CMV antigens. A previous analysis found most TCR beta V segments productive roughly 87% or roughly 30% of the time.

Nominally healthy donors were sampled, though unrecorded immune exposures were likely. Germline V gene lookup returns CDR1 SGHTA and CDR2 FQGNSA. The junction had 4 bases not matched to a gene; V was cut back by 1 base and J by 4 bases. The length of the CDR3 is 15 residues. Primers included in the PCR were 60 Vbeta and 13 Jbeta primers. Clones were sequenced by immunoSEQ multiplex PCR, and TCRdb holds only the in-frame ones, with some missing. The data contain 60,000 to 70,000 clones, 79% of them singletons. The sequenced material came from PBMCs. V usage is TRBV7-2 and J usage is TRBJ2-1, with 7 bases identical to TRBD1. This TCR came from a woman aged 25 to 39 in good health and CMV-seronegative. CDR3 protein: CASSLVGTAYNEQFF. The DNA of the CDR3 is TGTGCCAGCAGCTTAGTTGGGACAGCATACAATGAGCAGTTCTTC.